What follows is one T cell receptor beta chain and its context. Antigen unknown. The sample comes from a study of a mutant IDH1 vaccine in newly diagnosed glioma. Turning to the study itself: Vaccination followed radiotherapy alone by 4-6 weeks, or accompanied temozolomide cycles. Treated individuals were around 60% male and approximately 38% female, averaging roughly 44 years of age. Study observations and caveats: No link was apparently found between pseudoprogression and changes in top peripheral T cell clonotypes.

This sample's time point: week 23, last vaccination. One vaccine dose held 300 ug of mutant IDH1 20-mer peptide and came with topical imiquimod. The V and J ends lost 0 bases and 5 bases respectively, with 17 bases between them. In germline, CDR1 is SGDLS, CDR2 YYNGEE. The CDR3 runs 16 residues. Here immunoSEQ multiplex PCR was the method, and the copy in TCRdb shows in-frame clones only, minus some. The sample shows 30,000 to 40,000 clones, roughly four fifths of them seen only once. The chain joins TRBV9 to TRBJ1-1; possibly TRBD1 for D (5 bases). The sample in question was PBMCs, obtained from a glioma patient whose treatment included an IDH1 peptide vaccine. The TCR originated in a man in his forties or fifties with glioma. The CDR3 loop reads CASSVDRGSWGTEAFF. In DNA form, the CDR3 reads TGTGCCAGCAGCGTAGATAGGGGCAGTTGGGGTACTGAAGCTTTCTTT.